One and the same sample provided the 19 T cell receptor beta chains below, sequenced in a study of T cells in Graves' hyperthyroidism and ophthalmopathy. TCR beta CDR3 regions were amplified from RNA. Researchers ran a first-round RT-PCR on the TCR CDR3 using the HTBI primer set. A single record per CDR3 protein comes from TCRdb applying MiXCR to the multiplex PCR reads. Of around 660,000 distinct CDR3 sequences in the sample, about 45% were seen once. Sequenced input: peripheral blood or thyroid tissue (not recorded which). These receptors all come from an adult man with Graves' disease, either hyperthyroidism or ophthalmopathy (not recorded which).

This clonotype was observed a handful of times. V and J are TRBV6-4 and TRBJ2-7; TRBD2 matches at 8 bases. Unmatched junction bases numbered 9, after V lost 2 bases and J lost 0 bases. CDR3 length: 17 amino acids. CDR1 and CDR2 from the germline V gene are MRHNA and SNTAGT. In nucleotides, the CDR3 is TGTGCCAGCAGTGACGCGTGGCCCAGCGGGAGCTCCTACGAGCAGTACTTC. Translated: CASSDAWPSGSSYEQYF.

Ten or more counts support this clonotype. V is TRBV7-3 and J is TRBJ2-7, with TRBD2 as a possible D gene (6 bases). Per germline, CDR1 SGHTA and CDR2 FQGTGA. This CDR3 contains 12 residues. Trimming left V 1 base short and J 5 bases short, with 6 bases between. The CDR3 DNA sequence: TGTGCCAGCAGCTTAAGCGGGGACGAGCAGTACTTC. It translates to CASSLSGDEQYF.

As for this clonotype: A junction end diverges from the germline sequence, so it may reflect a read error. The J gene is TRBJ1-6, the V gene TRBV25-1, with D perhaps TRBD1 (5 bases). The germline V gene encodes CDR1 MGHDK and CDR2 SYGVNS. The CDR3 is made up of 14 amino acids. The CDR3 protein is CAISATQGDSPLHF. The CDR3 DNA reads TGTGCCATCAGTGCTACCCAGGGTGATTCACCCCTCCACTTT.

V gene TRBV20-1 combines with J gene TRBJ1-2, with no clear D. The length of the CDR3 is 13 residues. The V and J ends lost 3 bases and 2 bases respectively, with 10 bases between them. Looked up from germline, CDR1 is DFQATT and CDR2 is SNEGSKA (reference sequence). Written as DNA, the CDR3 is TGCAGTGCTAGCCGCAGGACGAACTATGGCTACACCTTC. Translated: CSASRRTNYGYTF.

V is TRBV7-8 and J is TRBJ1-5; TRBD1 is a possible D gene (6 bases). CDR1 is SGHVS, CDR2 FQNEAQ, per germline. The CDR3 consists of 15 residues. V was clipped by 6 bases and J by 4 bases, with 16 bases between them. CDR3 sequence reads: CASSVDRGGNQPQHF. As DNA, the CDR3 is TGTGCCAGCAGTGTAGACAGAGGGGGAAATCAGCCCCAGCATTTT.

The J gene is TRBJ1-2, the V gene TRBV25-1, with 9 bases matching TRBD1. The CDR3 has 12 residues. Germline V gene data show CDR1 as MGHDK and CDR2 as SYGVNS. J gave up 6 bases and V 8 bases, and 4 bases lay outside the gene matches. The chain's CDR3 is CASLRTGDGYTF. The CDR3 nucleotides are TGTGCCAGCTTAAGGACAGGGGATGGCTACACCTTC.

The chain recombines TRBV10-2 with TRBJ2-7; D uncertain. The germline V and J ends were trimmed by 2 bases and 4 bases, with 6 bases remaining between them. Germline CDR1 reads WSHSY; CDR2 reads SAAADI. The CDR3 is made up of 12 amino acids. CDR3 residues: CASSEPLYEQYF. The CDR3 nucleotides are TGCGCCAGCAGTGAGCCTCTTTACGAGCAGTACTTC.

The V and J genes are TRBV12-5 and TRBJ1-1; TRBD1 might be the D (5 bases). The CDR3 is 13 amino acids. CDR1 LGHNT and CDR2 FRNRAP come from the germline V gene. Trimming cost V 7 bases and J 1 base, with 10 bases left between them. CDR3 in amino acids: CASAAQGNTEAFF. CDR3 in DNA: TGTGCTAGTGCTGCTCAGGGGAACACTGAAGCTTTCTTT.

In regard to this clonotype: Just one base apart from a much larger clone, this may be a read error. J is TRBJ2-5 and V is TRBV7-9; D is perhaps TRBD1 (6 bases). The V end lost 4 bases, the J end lost 3 bases, and 9 bases lay between the germline ends. CDR3 length: 13 amino acids. Germline lookup yields CDR1 SEHNR and CDR2 FQNEAQ (reference sequence). DNA for the CDR3: TGTGCCAGCAGCTCCACAGGGAAAGAGACCCAGTACTTC. Amino acid sequence: CASSSTGKETQYF.

This chain connects TRBV29-1 to TRBJ1-5, with TRBD1 matching 7 bases. CDR1 and CDR2 from the germline V gene are SQVTM and ANQGSEA. V gave up 8 bases and J gave up 12 bases; unmatched junction bases: 4. The length of the CDR3 is 9 residues. The CDR3 region is CSSGQIQHF. CDR3 in DNA: TGCAGCTCGGGACAGATCCAGCATTTT.

This clonotype was counted ten times or more. This chain joins TRBV7-9 and TRBJ2-7; no firm D call. The CDR3 is made up of 12 amino acids. Trimming removed 5 bases from V and 3 bases from J, with 8 bases in between. CDR1 SEHNR and CDR2 FQNEAQ come from the germline V gene (reference sequence). The CDR3 region is CASSRSGYEQYF. In DNA, the CDR3 is TGTGCCAGCAGCCGGTCAGGCTACGAGCAGTACTTC.

J is TRBJ1-5 and V is TRBV10-3; D is ambiguous. Trimming took off 5 bases at V and 1 base at J, with 6 bases between the two ends. CDR3 size: 13 residues. Looked up from germline, CDR1 is ENHRY and CDR2 is SYGVKD. CDR3 sequence: CAISIRSNQPQHF. In DNA, the CDR3 is TGTGCCATCAGTATCCGGAGCAATCAGCCCCAGCATTTT.

This clonotype was seen a handful of times. The chain is built from TRBV6-1 and TRBJ1-1; 8 bases map to TRBD1. CDR3 length equals 14 residues. V gave up 7 bases and J gave up 1 base; unmatched junction bases: 5. Germline V gene sequence: CDR1 MNHNS, CDR2 SASEGT. The CDR3 protein is CASTRRGPNTEAFF. The CDR3 bases are TGTGCCAGCACTCGCAGGGGGCCGAACACTGAAGCTTTCTTT.

This clonotype showed up just a few times. The CDR3 coding sequence is TGCAGTGCTAGATTTGGGGGGGGGCTGGCGAGAGAGACCCAGTACTTC. It is translated as CSARFGGGLARETQYF. V gene TRBV20-1 combines with J gene TRBJ2-5; D might be TRBD2 (7 bases). CDR1 and CDR2 (germline): DFQATT, SNEGSKA (reference sequence). The CDR3 sequence is 16 residues long. The germline V and J ends were trimmed by 2 bases and 4 bases, with 20 bases remaining between them.

This clonotype appeared many times. V is TRBV12-3 or TRBV12-4 and J is TRBJ1-2; D is possibly TRBD1 (5 bases). V lost 6 bases and J 4 bases, leaving 12 bases between the germline ends. The CDR3 runs to 13 residues. The CDR3 protein is CASSQGGGYGYTF. CDR3 nucleotides: TGTGCCAGCAGCCAGGGAGGAGGCTATGGCTACACCTTC.

This clonotype showed up just a few times. The gene calls are TRBV12-3 or TRBV12-4 and TRBJ1-4; tentatively, D is TRBD1 (6 bases). The CDR3 is 17 residues long. V was pared by 4 bases and J by 7 bases, with 22 bases between. CDR3 in DNA: TGTGCCAGCAGTTCAACTACAACGCGGGGGCTCGGTGAAAAACTGTTTTTT. Protein sequence: CASSSTTTRGLGEKLFF.

This clonotype appeared many times. The V and J genes are TRBV24-1 and TRBJ1-5; D not resolved. The CDR3 is 13 residues long. Trimming stripped 5 bases from V and 4 bases from J, with 8 bases between. Germline CDR1 is KGHDR and CDR2 is SFDVKD. The DNA of the CDR3 is TGTGCCACCAGTGGGGGATTAAATCAGCCCCAGCATTTT. Encoded protein: CATSGGLNQPQHF.

This clonotype was seen many times. The genes are TRBV7-9 and TRBJ2-7; D remains unclear. CDR3 size: 15 residues. Germline CDR1 and CDR2: SEHNR and FQNEAQ (reference sequence). Deletions cut 1 base from V and 5 bases from J, with 15 bases between. CDR3 sequence: CASSLGAGPGDEQYF. The DNA for the CDR3 is TGTGCCAGCAGCTTAGGAGCAGGCCCTGGGGACGAGCAGTACTTC.

To note about this clonotype: This may be a read error: a much more frequent sequence differs by one nucleotide. The chain is built from TRBV7-2 and TRBJ1-4; D uncertain. The CDR3 totals 16 residues. Germline assignment: CDR1 SGHTA and CDR2 FQGNSA. The CDR3 region is CASSPSPVATNEKLSF. DNA of the CDR3: TGTGCCAGCAGCCCTTCCCCGGTGGCAACTAATGAAAAACTGTCTTTT.